Shown below are 31 T cell receptor beta chains from a single sample sequenced in a study of OX40 agonist ivuxolimab in advanced cancers. Here immunoSEQ multiplex PCR was the method, and the copy in TCRdb shows in-frame clones only, minus some. The sample lists 80,000 to 95,000 clones; approximately 91% were seen once. This specimen consisted of CD4+ or CD8+ T cells sorted from blood, obtained in a trial of the OX40 agonist ivuxolimab. These receptor sequences come from an adult with an advanced solid tumor such as melanoma, head and neck, liver or kidney cancer.

The CDR3 region is CASSAYDRGDEKLFF. Written as DNA, the CDR3 is TGTGCCAGCAGCGCCTATGACAGGGGAGATGAAAAACTGTTTTTT. V and J are TRBV9 and TRBJ1-4; 8 bases line up with TRBD1. The CDR3 extends over 15 amino acids. The germline gives CDR1 SGDLS, CDR2 YYNGEE. Losses at the gene ends were 3 bases for V and 6 bases for J; bases not matched to a gene: 7. Using reference TRBV9 and TRBJ1-4 for the parts outside the CDR3, the full variable domain is DSGVTQTPKHLITATGQRVTLRCSPRSGDLSVYWYQQSLDQGLQFLIQYYNGEERAKGNILERFSAQQFPDLHSELNLSSLELGDSALYFCASSAYDRGDEKLFFGSGTQLSVL.

V gene TRBV19 combines with J gene TRBJ1-5, with a tentative D call TRBD1 (5 bases). V lost 6 bases and J 0 bases, leaving 9 bases between the germline ends. In germline, CDR1 is LNHDA, CDR2 SQIVND (reference sequence). CDR3 length equals 14 residues. DNA for the CDR3: TGTGCCAGTAGCCGGGGGGGTAGCAATCAGCCCCAGCATTTT. It yields the protein CASSRGGSNQPQHF.

This clone was seen a handful of times. The sample carries other DNA sequences with the same CDR3. The chain has TRBV6-1 and TRBJ2-7, with a weak D call TRBD2 (6 bases). This CDR3 spans 14 amino acids. Germline V gene lookup returns CDR1 MNHNS and CDR2 SASEGT. Trimming stripped 0 bases from V and 4 bases from J, with 10 bases between. The CDR3 protein is CASSEAPGVYEQYF. CDR3 coding DNA: TGTGCCAGCAGTGAAGCCCCGGGGGTTTACGAGCAGTACTTC.

The J gene is TRBJ2-5, the V gene TRBV15; unclear D gene. This CDR3 comprises 13 residues. The germline V gene encodes CDR1 LNHNV and CDR2 YYDKDF (reference sequence). Trimming shortened V by 4 bases and J by 1 base, and 7 bases separated the two germline ends. The CDR3 region has the DNA TGTGCCACCAGCATTCGCAGCCAAGAGACCCAGTACTTC. Protein product: CATSIRSQETQYF.

This chain joins TRBV5-1 and TRBJ2-3, with 9 nucleotides matching TRBD1. V was clipped by 4 bases and J by 2 bases; unmatched bases: 8. This CDR3 contains 16 residues. Germline V lookup: CDR1 SGHRS, CDR2 YFSETQ. DNA of the CDR3: TGCGCCAGCAGCCTCCGGACAGGGGACTACACAGATACGCAGTATTTT. Protein: CASSLRTGDYTDTQYF. Full variable domain (rest looked up from reference TRBV5-1 and TRBJ2-3): KAGVTQTPRYLIKTRGQQVTLSCSPISGHRSVSWYQQTPGQGLQFLFEYFSETQRNKGNFPGRFSGRQFSNSRSEMNVSTLELGDSALYLCASSLRTGDYTDTQYFGPGTRLTVL.

The chain links TRBV7-2 to TRBJ1-5, with TRBD1 identical over 10 bases. The germline CDR1 and CDR2 sequences are SGHTA and FQGNSA. V lost 2 bases, J lost 6 bases, and 13 bases stayed unmatched. This CDR3 region has 18 residues. The CDR3 here is CASSLTGQGYRESQPQHF. For the CDR3, the DNA is TGTGCCAGCAGCTTAACGGGACAGGGGTATAGAGAGTCTCAGCCCCAGCATTTT.

The rearrangement joins TRBV30 to TRBJ1-6; D is unclear. V was cut by 0 bases and J by 0 bases, with 12 bases left in between. Germline values: CDR1 GTSNPN, CDR2 SVGIG (reference sequence). The CDR3 is made up of 17 amino acids. CDR3 DNA sequence: TGTGCCTGGAGTGTAGGAGGGTTGAGCTCCTATAATTCACCCCTCCACTTT. Protein product: CAWSVGGLSSYNSPLHF.

The gene calls are TRBV7-9 and TRBJ2-2, with D perhaps matching TRBD1 or TRBD2 (6 bases each). In germline, CDR1 is SEHNR, CDR2 FQNEAQ (reference sequence). V lost 5 bases, J lost 1 base, and 17 bases lay in between. CDR3 length: 17 amino acids. CDR3 coding DNA: TGTGCCAGCAGCACGACCGCGGGACAATTGAACACCGGGGAGCTGTTTTTT. It is translated as CASSTTAGQLNTGELFF.

V usage is TRBV19 and J usage is TRBJ2-5; D is unclear. This CDR3 region has 12 residues. CDR1 LNHDA and CDR2 SQIVND come from the germline V gene (reference sequence). The V and J ends lost 6 bases and 0 bases respectively, with 5 bases between them. The CDR3 DNA reads as TGTGCCAGTAGCCCGAACCAAGAGACCCAGTACTTC. This encodes CASSPNQETQYF.

The chain employs TRBV27 and TRBJ2-7, with 10 bases that match TRBD1. CDR1 and CDR2 from the germline V gene are MNHEY and SMNVEV (reference sequence). Germline trimming cut 2 bases from V and 5 bases from J; bases unmatched to any gene: 18. The CDR3 runs 19 residues. CDR3 nucleotide sequence: TGTGCCAGCAGTTTAAACCCCCCCCGGACAGGGGGGAATCGGAACGAGCAGTACTTC. Translating it yields CASSLNPPRTGGNRNEQYF.

V and J are TRBV7-3 and TRBJ2-3, with D perhaps TRBD2 (6 bases). V lost 5 bases and J lost 3, with 9 bases in between. This CDR3 has 13 residues. Germline CDR1 and CDR2: SGHTA and FQGTGA. DNA of the CDR3: TGTGCCAGCAGCCCCCGGGGGACAGATACGCAGTATTTT. As protein: CASSPRGTDTQYF.

The genes are TRBV6-4 and TRBJ2-3, with D perhaps matching TRBD1 (7 bases). The CDR3 totals 14 residues. Germline lookup yields CDR1 MRHNA and CDR2 SNTAGT. V shed 2 bases and J shed 7 bases, with 13 bases lying between them. The CDR3 region is CASSDGQGDYTQYF. CDR3 DNA sequence: TGTGCCAGCAGTGACGGGCAGGGGGACTATACGCAGTATTTT.

The gene calls are TRBV29-1 and TRBJ1-3; D unresolved. In germline, CDR1 is SQVTM, CDR2 ANQGSEA. Trimming cost V 2 bases and J 0 bases, with 14 bases left between them. The CDR3 is 16 amino acids. The CDR3 reads CSVEPREKTSGNTIYF. Here the CDR3 DNA reads TGCAGCGTTGAACCCCGGGAGAAGACCTCTGGAAACACCATATATTTT.

The chain carries TRBV7-9 and TRBJ1-2; 7 nucleotides match TRBD1. The CDR3 consists of 14 residues. Per the germline V gene, CDR1 is SEHNR and CDR2 is FQNEAQ (reference sequence). Trimming took 1 base from V and 6 from J; bases not matched to a gene: 5. The CDR3 loop reads CASSLDGRGDGYTF. The CDR3, as DNA: TGTGCCAGCAGCTTAGATGGCAGGGGGGATGGCTACACCTTC.

The rearrangement joins TRBV6-1 to TRBJ1-2; 9 bases map to TRBD1. V shed 2 bases and J 3 bases; nucleotides not matched to a gene: 19. Germline CDR1 and CDR2: MNHNS and SASEGT. The CDR3 runs 20 residues. The CDR3 loop is CASSEKSESPSGTGYYGYTF. CDR3 DNA sequence: TGTGCCAGCAGTGAAAAATCGGAATCGCCCTCCGGGACAGGGTACTATGGCTACACCTTC.

The chain links TRBV30 to TRBJ1-2; D not certain. Trimming took 1 base from V and 6 from J, leaving 9 bases between them. The germline gives CDR1 GTSNPN, CDR2 SVGIG (reference sequence). The CDR3 runs to 12 residues. CDR3 nucleotide sequence: TGTGCCTGGAGTGCCTACATGAATGGCTACACCTTC. Encoded protein: CAWSAYMNGYTF.

The DNA of the CDR3 is TGTGCCAGCAGCAGTACCGGGACAGAGAATGAAAAACTGTTTTTT. This sequence encodes CASSSTGTENEKLFF. The genes are TRBV7-9 and TRBJ1-4, with TRBD1 matching 7 bases. V was pared by 5 bases and J by 5 bases, with 8 bases of the junction left unmatched. Germline V gives CDR1 SEHNR, CDR2 FQNEAQ (reference sequence). This CDR3 comprises 15 residues.

The V call is TRBV5-1, the J call TRBJ2-3; TRBD1 matches 7 bases. The CDR3 is 15 residues long. V lost 4 bases, J lost 1 base, and 6 bases stayed unmatched. The germline CDR1 and CDR2 sequences are SGHRS and YFSETQ. CDR3: CASSPQGLGTDTQYF. The CDR3 DNA is TGCGCCAGCAGCCCACAGGGGTTGGGCACAGATACGCAGTATTTT.

This clone was picked up a small number of times. This rearrangement joins TRBV27 to TRBJ1-5, with unresolved D. Per the germline V gene, CDR1 is MNHEY and CDR2 is SMNVEV (reference sequence). The CDR3 extends over 16 amino acids. V lost 7 bases and J 4 bases, leaving 20 bases between the germline ends. The CDR3 here is CASKPGVLGQNQPQHF. CDR3 in DNA: TGTGCCAGCAAACCGGGCGTCCTCGGGCAAAATCAGCCCCAGCATTTT.

The J gene is TRBJ2-7, the V gene TRBV11-2; D is unresolved. Germline V gene data show CDR1 as SGHAT and CDR2 as FQNNGV. The V gene lost 5 bases and the J gene lost 7 bases, with 18 bases spanning the gap. This CDR3 has 14 residues. This chain's CDR3 is CASSLVGVLEEQYF. The CDR3 nucleotides read TGTGCCAGCAGCCTGGTTGGGGTGCTGGAAGAGCAGTACTTC.

The rearrangement links TRBV18 to TRBJ1-5, with TRBD1 as a possible D gene (5 bases). Per germline, CDR1 KGHSH and CDR2 LQKENI. Trimming removed 3 bases at V and 5 bases at J, with 14 bases between. The CDR3 extends over 15 amino acids. This CDR3 reads CASSPFQGGDQPQHF. DNA of the CDR3: TGTGCCAGCTCACCTTTCCAGGGTGGAGATCAGCCCCAGCATTTT.

The chain couples TRBV7-2 to TRBJ2-1; possible D gene TRBD1, 5 bases. CDR3 size: 15 residues. Germline CDR1 is SGHTA and CDR2 is FQGNSA. The V and J ends lost 5 bases and 3 bases respectively, with 14 bases between them. The CDR3 nucleotides read TGTGCCAGCAGCGACAGAGGAGTAGGCTACAATGAGCAGTTCTTC. Translation gives CASSDRGVGYNEQFF.

This clone showed up just once. The rearrangement uses TRBV6-6 and TRBJ1-5; TRBD1 aligns across 7 bases. This CDR3 has 12 residues. The V gene end was trimmed by 6 bases and the J gene end by 6 bases; junction bases not matched to a gene: 2. Germline V gives CDR1 MNHNY, CDR2 SVGAGI (reference sequence). The CDR3 loop is CASSEGAQPQHF. CDR3 DNA sequence: TGTGCCAGCAGCGAGGGGGCTCAGCCCCAGCATTTT.

The genes are TRBV29-1 and TRBJ2-2, with D maybe TRBD1 (5 bases). Germline values: CDR1 SQVTM, CDR2 ANQGSEA. The CDR3 covers 13 residues. V dropped 4 bases and J dropped 2 bases, with 8 bases sitting between them. The CDR3 DNA reads as TGCAGCGTTGGACAGACTAACACCGGGGAGCTGTTTTTT. The encoded protein is CSVGQTNTGELFF.

The CDR3 DNA reads as TGTGCCAGCTCACCGCGGCCGTCAGAAGAGACCCAGTACTTC. Encoded protein: CASSPRPSEETQYF. The chain combines TRBV18 with TRBJ2-5; D not resolved. Between the trimmed V and J ends, which lost 3 bases and 3 bases, there was a span of 11 bases. In germline, CDR1 is KGHSH, CDR2 LQKENI. CDR3 length: 14 amino acids.

Only one count was recorded for this clone. The rearrangement joins TRBV5-1 to TRBJ2-1; TRBD2 matches at 8 bases. Trimming cost V 1 base and J 5 bases; bases outside gene matches: 5. This CDR3 is built from 15 residues. Germline V lookup: CDR1 SGHRS, CDR2 YFSETQ. Written as DNA, the CDR3 is TGCGCCAGCAGCTTGCCTGAGCGGGGGAACAATGAGCAGTTCTTC. It is translated as CASSLPERGNNEQFF. Using reference TRBV5-1 and TRBJ2-1 for the parts outside the CDR3, the full variable domain is KAGVTQTPRYLIKTRGQQVTLSCSPISGHRSVSWYQQTPGQGLQFLFEYFSETQRNKGNFPGRFSGRQFSNSRSEMNVSTLELGDSALYLCASSLPERGNNEQFFGPGTRLTVL.

This chain links TRBV9 with TRBJ2-7; 7 bases agree with TRBD1. The CDR3 is 11 amino acids. With 6 bases clipped from V and 12 bases from J, the junction kept 9 bases outside the gene matches. CDR1 and CDR2 from the germline V gene are SGDLS and YYNGEE. The CDR3: CASTARGPLYF. CDR3 bases: TGTGCCAGCACCGCTAGGGGGCCGTTGTACTTC.

The gene calls are TRBV5-1 and TRBJ1-5, with D unclear. This CDR3 contains 16 residues. The V end was cut by 0 bases, the J end by 3 bases, with 13 bases between. Germline V gene data show CDR1 as SGHRS and CDR2 as YFSETQ. In DNA form, the CDR3 reads TGCGCCAGCAGCTTGGGGTCGGGAGCGAACAATCAGCCCCAGCATTTT. Residues: CASSLGSGANNQPQHF.

The V call is TRBV28, the J call TRBJ2-7; 11 bases align to TRBD1. V was pared by 2 bases and J by 7 bases, with 7 bases of the junction left unmatched. Germline CDR1 MDHEN, CDR2 SYDVKM. The CDR3 covers 15 residues. The CDR3 loop reads CASSLGTGGLREQYF. DNA of the CDR3: TGTGCCAGCAGTTTAGGGACAGGGGGTTTAAGGGAGCAGTACTTC.

This clone was observed once. The chain recombines TRBV2 with TRBJ2-5; D may be TRBD1 (6 bases). Trimming left V 7 bases short and J 2 bases short, with 17 bases between. This CDR3 spans 15 amino acids. Germline assignment: CDR1 SNHLY and CDR2 FYNNEI. The CDR3 DNA follows: TGTGCCAGCACCCAAGAGGACAGCCCACAAGAGACCCAGTACTTC. This gives the protein CASTQEDSPQETQYF. Filled out from reference TRBV2 and TRBJ2-5, the complete variable domain reads EPEVTQTPSHQVTQMGQEVILRCVPISNHLYFYWYRQILGQKVEFLVSFYNNEISEKSEIFDDQFSVERPDGSNFTLKIRSTKLEDSAMYFCASTQEDSPQETQYFGPGTRLLVL.

The chain recombines TRBV19 with TRBJ1-6, with D possibly TRBD1 on 5 matching bases. The germline V gene has CDR1 LNHDA and CDR2 SQIVND (reference sequence). The V end lost 2 bases, the J end lost 9 bases, and 11 bases lay between the germline ends. The CDR3 totals 14 residues. Here the CDR3 reads CASSITGEGSPLHF. In DNA, the CDR3 is TGTGCCAGTAGTATAACGGGGGAAGGTTCACCCCTCCACTTT.